The 2 T cell receptor beta chains given below trace back to one sample, sequenced in a study of blood T cell repertoires in COVID-19. Libraries were prepared by immunoSEQ multiplex PCR; TCRdb keeps only in-frame clonotypes and omits some of them. Of 90,000 to 130,000 clones listed, 76% were seen once; the top ten hold 3.8%. Sequencing was done on a sample of peripheral blood. These receptors all come from a woman at least 80 years old with acute or convalescent COVID-19.

This clone was seen just once. The chain recombines TRBV6-5 with TRBJ1-2; D perhaps matches TRBD1 (5 bases). CDR1 and CDR2 (germline): MNHEY, SVGAGI. With 6 bases removed from V and 4 bases from J, the gap between germline ends came to 12 bases. The CDR3 runs 13 residues. CDR3 in amino acids: CASRLQASYGYTF. Written as DNA, the CDR3 is TGTGCCAGCAGGCTACAGGCAAGCTATGGCTACACCTTC.

J is TRBJ1-2 and V is TRBV5-4; D is possibly TRBD1 (5 bases). The germline gives CDR1 SGHNT, CDR2 YYREEE (reference sequence). V lost 1 base and J lost 8, with 18 bases in between. There are 15 residues in the CDR3. This chain's CDR3 is CASSLKGLRMEGYTF. The CDR3 DNA follows: TGTGCCAGCAGCTTGAAGGGACTGAGGATGGAGGGCTACACCTTC.